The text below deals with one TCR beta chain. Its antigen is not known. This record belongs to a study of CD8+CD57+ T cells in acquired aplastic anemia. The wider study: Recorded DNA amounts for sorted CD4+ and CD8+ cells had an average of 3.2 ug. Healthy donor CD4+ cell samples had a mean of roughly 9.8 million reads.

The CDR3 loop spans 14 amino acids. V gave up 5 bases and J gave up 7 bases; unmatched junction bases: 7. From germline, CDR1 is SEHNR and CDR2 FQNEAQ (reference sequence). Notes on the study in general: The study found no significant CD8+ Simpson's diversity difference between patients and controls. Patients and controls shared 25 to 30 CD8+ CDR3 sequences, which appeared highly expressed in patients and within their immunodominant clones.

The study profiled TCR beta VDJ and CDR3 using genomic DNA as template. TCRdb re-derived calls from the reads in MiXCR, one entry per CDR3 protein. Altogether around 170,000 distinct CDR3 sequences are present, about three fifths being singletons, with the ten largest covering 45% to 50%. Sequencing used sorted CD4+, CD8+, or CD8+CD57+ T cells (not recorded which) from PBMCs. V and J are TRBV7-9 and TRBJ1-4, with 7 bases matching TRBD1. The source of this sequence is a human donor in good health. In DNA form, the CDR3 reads TGTGCCAGCAGCCAGGGACAGCTCGGTGAAAAACTGTTTTTT. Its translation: CASSQGQLGEKLFF.